This TCR beta chain is drawn from a study of OX40 agonist ivuxolimab in advanced cancers. Study-wide findings and caveats: Circulating CD4+ and CD8+ T cells showed clonal expansion by week 6 at 0.1 to 3.0 mg/kg. Low normalized T-cell clonal expansion was additionally recorded for some nonresponders.

Germline V gene sequence: CDR1 MNHEY, CDR2 SMNVEV (reference sequence). The CDR3 contains 13 residues. Trimming removed 6 bases from V and 3 bases from J, with 11 bases in between. Comment on this clone: The antigen is unknown.

TCRdb keeps only in-frame clones here, not all; method: immunoSEQ multiplex PCR. The sample lists 72,000 or so clones, roughly 87% occurring once. The clonotype comes from an adult with an advanced solid tumor such as melanoma, head and neck, liver or kidney cancer. This chain joins TRBV27 and TRBJ2-5; possible D gene TRBD1, 6 bases. The source material was CD4+ or CD8+ T cells sorted from blood, sampled in a trial of the OX40 agonist ivuxolimab. The CDR3 here is CASRRTAKETQYF. The CDR3 DNA is TGTGCCAGCAGACGGACAGCTAAAGAGACCCAGTACTTC.